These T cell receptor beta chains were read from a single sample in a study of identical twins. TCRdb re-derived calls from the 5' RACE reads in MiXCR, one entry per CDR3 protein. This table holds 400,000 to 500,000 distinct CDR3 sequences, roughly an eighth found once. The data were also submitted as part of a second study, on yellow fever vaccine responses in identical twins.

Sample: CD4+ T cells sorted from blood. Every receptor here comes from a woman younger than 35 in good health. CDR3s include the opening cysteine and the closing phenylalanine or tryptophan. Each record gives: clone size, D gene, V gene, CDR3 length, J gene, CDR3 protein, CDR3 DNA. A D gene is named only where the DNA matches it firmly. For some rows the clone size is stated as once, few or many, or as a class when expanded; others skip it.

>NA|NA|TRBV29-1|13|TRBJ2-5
CSVGRPPQETQYF
TGCAGCGTTGGAAGACCACCCCAAGAGACCCAGTACTTC
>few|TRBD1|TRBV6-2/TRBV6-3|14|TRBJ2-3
CASSLSRQGGTQYF
TGTGCCAGCAGCCTTTCCCGACAGGGGGGGACGCAGTATTTT
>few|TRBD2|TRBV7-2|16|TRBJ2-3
CASSMKGLAGADTQYF
TGTGCCAGCAGCATGAAGGGACTAGCGGGGGCCGATACGCAGTATTTT
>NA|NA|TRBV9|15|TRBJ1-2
CASSVEGTARYGYTF
TGTGCCAGCAGCGTAGAAGGCACGGCGCGCTATGGCTACACCTTC
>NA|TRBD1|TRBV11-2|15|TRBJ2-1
CASSPGTGGAYEQFF
TGTGCCAGCAGCCCCGGGACAGGCGGAGCGTATGAGCAGTTCTTC
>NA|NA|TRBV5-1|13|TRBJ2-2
CASSIDGAGELFF
TGCGCCAGCAGCATCGATGGGGCCGGGGAGCTGTTTTTT
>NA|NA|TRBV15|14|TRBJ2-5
CATSRERTGETQYF
TGTGCCACCAGCAGAGAACGGACGGGAGAGACCCAGTACTTC
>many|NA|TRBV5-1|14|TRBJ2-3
CASRGTPQQDTQYF
TGCGCCAGCAGGGGGACTCCCCAGCAGGATACGCAGTATTTT
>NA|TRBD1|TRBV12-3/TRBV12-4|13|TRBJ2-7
CASREGQGDEQYF
TGTGCCAGCAGGGAGGGACAGGGCGACGAGCAGTACTTC
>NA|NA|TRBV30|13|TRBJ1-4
CAWKLGPGEKLFF
TGTGCCTGGAAATTGGGGCCTGGTGAAAAACTGTTTTTT
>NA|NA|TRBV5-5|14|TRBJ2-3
CASSLGDPTDTQYF
TGTGCCAGCAGCTTGGGGGACCCCACAGATACGCAGTATTTT
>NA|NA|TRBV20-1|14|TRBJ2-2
CSAPIAGNTGELFF
TGCAGTGCTCCTATTGCTGGGAACACCGGGGAGCTGTTTTTT
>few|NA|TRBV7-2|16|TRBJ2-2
CASSLDSSSGTGELFF
TGTGCCAGCAGCTTAGATTCGAGTAGCGGCACCGGGGAGCTGTTTTTT
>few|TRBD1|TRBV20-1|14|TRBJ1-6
CSASPGQEYSPLHF
TGCAGTGCTAGTCCGGGACAGGAATATTCACCCCTCCACTTT
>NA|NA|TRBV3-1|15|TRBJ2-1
CATSQYGGHYNEQFF
TGTGCCACCTCCCAATACGGGGGGCATTACAATGAGCAGTTCTTC
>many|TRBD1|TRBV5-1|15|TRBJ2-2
CASSPGTVGTGELFF
TGCGCCAGCAGCCCCGGGACAGTGGGCACCGGGGAGCTGTTTTTT
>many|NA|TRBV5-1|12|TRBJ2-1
CASSLRDDEQFF
TGCGCCAGCAGCTTAAGAGACGATGAGCAGTTCTTC
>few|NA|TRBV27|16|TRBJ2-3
CASSSLDRLSTDTQYF
TGTGCCAGCAGTTCATTGGACCGATTATCCACAGATACGCAGTATTTT
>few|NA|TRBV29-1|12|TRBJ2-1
CSVPTLGFEQFF
TGCAGCGTTCCGACTCTAGGATTTGAGCAGTTCTTC
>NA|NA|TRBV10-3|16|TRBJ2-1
CAISGPGQLGVNEQFF
TGTGCCATCAGTGGCCCTGGTCAGCTGGGAGTGAATGAGCAGTTCTTC
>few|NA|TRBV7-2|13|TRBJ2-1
CASSLDQINEQFF
TGTGCCAGCAGCTTGGACCAAATCAATGAGCAGTTCTTC
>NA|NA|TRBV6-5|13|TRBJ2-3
CASSYNYGDTQYF
TGTGCCAGCAGTTATAACTACGGGGATACGCAGTATTTT
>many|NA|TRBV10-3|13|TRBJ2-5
CATLPPDQETQYF
TGTGCCACACTCCCACCGGACCAAGAGACCCAGTACTTC
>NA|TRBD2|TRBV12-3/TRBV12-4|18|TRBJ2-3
CASNGVAGGPSSTDTQYF
TGTGCCAGCAATGGCGTAGCGGGAGGGCCCTCTAGCACAGATACGCAGTATTTT
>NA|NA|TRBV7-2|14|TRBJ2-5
CASRRGSNQETQYF
TGTGCCAGCAGACGGGGGTCAAACCAAGAGACCCAGTACTTC
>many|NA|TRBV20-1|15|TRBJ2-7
CSADRPWGSSYEQYF
TGCAGTGCTGACCGCCCTTGGGGTAGCTCCTACGAGCAGTACTTC
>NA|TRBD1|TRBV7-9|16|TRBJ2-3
CASSPLGTDSTDTQYF
TGTGCCAGCAGCCCACTAGGGACAGATAGCACAGATACGCAGTATTTT
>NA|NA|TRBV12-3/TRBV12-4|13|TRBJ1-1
CASSLDEFTEAFF
TGTGCCAGCAGTTTAGACGAGTTCACTGAAGCTTTCTTT
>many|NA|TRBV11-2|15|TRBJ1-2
CASSPGRVILYGYTF
TGTGCCAGCAGCCCCGGACGGGTAATCCTCTATGGCTACACCTTC